This T cell receptor (beta chain) was obtained from a study of metastatic and nonmetastatic thyroid tumors (dated by TCRdb to 2020 to 2022). With respect to the entire study: For patients with malignant and with benign thyroid disease, the researchers compared repertoires between peripheral blood samples and tumor or nodule tissue samples.

Worth noting for this clone: Its antigen is currently not known. Base qualities were left out, and no much larger clone turns up one base away.

Before undergoing thyroid surgery, none of the patients had been given any kind of treatment. Using T-cell receptor beta sequencing, the study looked back at clinical samples from patients collected from about 2011 to 2019. Paper-wide results and their limitations: TCR beta diversity was reported as significantly higher in malignant tumors than in benign nodules, in both blood and tumor samples.

The protocol used for the library was PCR. Sequencing was performed on an Illumina HiSeq 4000. High-throughput sequencing was used to profile the TCR beta-chain CDR3 region of each patient. In the paper's pipeline: A classifier to discriminate distant-metastatic papillary thyroid cancer patients was built from CDR3 differences across clinicopathological groups. The Shannon index was used to measure repertoire diversity, and the Morisita-Horn index was used to measure how similar tumor and blood repertoires were. The raw public data were reprocessed by TCRdb itself: fastp quality trimming at Q25, MiXCR clonotype calling, in-frame beta chains only. It is TCRdb's table, rather than the study itself, that gives the V and J calls and clone size. This sample lists fewer than 20,000 clones; 22% were detected once. The biggest ten clones account for 21% of the sample. The cysteine opens and the phenylalanine closes a CDR3 of 14 amino acids. Only the CDR3 region is kept as DNA, spanning 42 bases read in frame from base 1. From a lookup of the germline V gene, CDR1 and CDR2 are SGHTA and FQGNSA. V loses 1 base, J loses 3 bases, and the germline ends lie 8 bases apart.

The origin of this receptor is a female donor with papillary thyroid cancer or a benign thyroid nodule (not recorded which). Some clones in this sample may be carry-over from other donors' samples. The source material was adjacent normal tissue. The chain employs TRBV7-2 and TRBJ2-3; too little of a D gene remains to name it. The CDR3 in this case is CASSLEGVTDTQYF. The nucleotides read TGTGCCAGCAGCTTAGAGGGTGTTACAGATACGCAGTATTTT.